Given below is one T cell receptor beta chain in context. Its target antigen remains unknown. No clone much larger than this one lies a single base away; base qualities are absent. V drops 0 bases and J drops 2 bases, leaving 5 bases in between. From a lookup of the germline V gene, CDR1 and CDR2 are SGHRS and YFSETQ. From the cysteine up to the phenylalanine, the CDR3 has a length of 14 residues. The DNA shown is the 42-base CDR3, in frame from base 1. TCRbeta CDR3 regions were amplified from genomic DNA using the immunoSEQ Assay, a bias-controlled multiplex PCR. Per the source publication's procedure: The number of nucleated cells in each sample was estimated from the amplification of reference gene primers within the assay. To quantify the absolute abundance of each unique TCRbeta CDR3 rearrangement, sequence reads were collapsed and filtered. For each sample, productive Simpson clonality was calculated as the square root of Simpson's diversity index over productive rearrangements. The table was pulled from immuneACCESS by TCRdb, which kept in-frame rearrangements only. Such tables lose some clones; where checked, under half of the loss comes from unresolved V genes, and the rest has no known cause. The DNA was the basis for D and trimming; V, J and clone size are from that table. The sample includes around 250,000 clones, with roughly 84% observed a single time. Over 1.5% of the sample comes from the top ten.

The sample comes from a study of blood T cell repertoires in COVID-19 (TCRdb year 2020). Background for the entire study: Samples covering the acute and convalescent phases of COVID-19 were provided by collaborators in the United States, Italy and Spain. The material from the prospective study consisted of cDNA or gDNA derived from T cells, B-cell-depleted T cells, or PBMCs. The dataset comprised deeply sampled blood TCRbeta repertoires from subjects exposed to, actively infected with, or recovered from COVID-19. The repertoires were released in a freely available public database meant as a resource for research on the immune response to SARS-CoV-2. The samples were drawn from two sources: the first 160 participants of the ongoing ImmuneRACE study, and 1,000 to 1,500 subjects contributed by 6 global collaborators. Sample metadata almost always included a de-identified subject ID, COVID-19 status, age in years and sex. HLA class I and class II types, where available, came from metadata supplied by the sample provider rather than from assay-based typing.

The full study reports these points: The quantity of clinical and demographic metadata differed by source and by participant and was supplied without curation.

Samples from volunteer blood donors who had recovered from COVID-19 were contributed by a second Seattle source. Whole blood was collected in K2EDTA tubes by collaborating institutions according to the institutions' own protocols. For TCRbeta analysis, collaborator samples were shipped as frozen whole blood, as isolated PBMCs, or as DNA extracted from either sample type. This receptor chain uses TRBV5-1 and TRBJ2-2, with the D segment identity uncertain. This receptor was identified in a woman aged 40 to 49 who had recovered from COVID-19. Sequenced: peripheral blood. DNA sequence: TGCGCCAGCAGCTTGGCCATTAACACCGGGGAGCTGTTTTTT. It is translated as CASSLAINTGELFF.